Detailed here is one TCR beta chain. Its antigen is still unknown. The sample's time point: newly diagnosed GD, antithyroid drugs for less than 3 months. The authors made the TCR library using RNA they extracted from PBMCs. This entry comes from a study of regulatory T cells in long-lasting Graves disease. Building the TCR beta libraries relied on iRepertoire HTBI primers, and CDR3 regions underwent Arm-PCR. Source study methods: About 62 TRBV and 11 to 15 TRBJ segments were identified across samples. Using its own MiXCR run on the multiplex PCR reads, TCRdb lists one record per CDR3 protein. The authors' filters were not applied to this entry. This table has 350,000 to 550,000 distinct CDR3 sequences, 15% appearing once. This CDR3 has 19 residues. Losses at the gene ends were 2 bases for V and 2 bases for J; bases not matched to a gene: 12. CDR1 is SNHLY and CDR2 is FYNNEI in the germline V gene. Study findings and constraints: Sample size, which was small, may have reduced accuracy. New patients shared 750 to 1,000 public clonotypes, and persistent patients shared more, with under 3,500.

These data were also filed under a second study, of T cells in Graves' hyperthyroidism and ophthalmopathy. That paper adds: Reasons for excluding patients were uncontrolled infection, other autoimmune disease, pregnancy or lactation.

The chain uses TRBV2 and TRBJ2-3, with 11 bases aligning to TRBD2. This material consisted of peripheral blood mononuclear cells (PBMCs), taken at new diagnosis, from a patient treated with antithyroid drugs. This TCR was sampled from a woman aged 25-40 years with Graves disease. CDR3 nucleotide sequence: TGTGCCAGCAGTGAACTAGCGGGAGGACCGATTCCTGCCACAGATACGCAGTATTTT. Its protein is CASSELAGGPIPATDTQYF. The variable domain in full, completed from reference TRBV2 and TRBJ2-3, reads EPEVTQTPSHQVTQMGQEVILRCVPISNHLYFYWYRQILGQKVEFLVSFYNNEISEKSEIFDDQFSVERPDGSNFTLKIRSTKLEDSAMYFCASSELAGGPIPATDTQYFGPGTRLTVL.